This T cell receptor beta chain was sequenced for a study of blood T cells in healthy people across ages. In its sample, this clonotype was seen a few times. Its target is unknown. For the second PCR, which ran for 7 to 11 cycles, a sample-barcoded 5' primer and a J-beta primer mix were used. Each CDR3 protein gets one entry after TCRdb re-called the 5' RACE reads with MiXCR. The sample records about 540,000 distinct CDR3 sequences, about 24% being singletons. This CDR3 spans 19 amino acids. From germline, CDR1 is SNHLY and CDR2 FYNNEI. Unmatched junction bases numbered 17, after V lost 3 bases and J lost 1 base. General study findings and limits: Higher naive T cell percentage went strongly together with higher TCR beta diversity. The recorded TCR beta diversity per million T cells decreased in a roughly linear manner with age.

The sample was also linked to a second study, of T cells of mothers and their children. That investigation notes: A few healthy Caucasian mothers, along with their six children, served as the donors. Every microgram of extracted RNA entered cDNA synthesis, approximately 1.5 ug per 15 ul.

The receptor's source is a boy between 10 and 17 years old in good health. V and J are TRBV2 and TRBJ2-5, with TRBD2 identical over 7 bases. The sequenced material came from blood. Here the CDR3 DNA reads TGTGCCAGCAGTGAGTATTCTAGCGGTACCTACGCCTTCCAAGAGACCCAGTACTTC. The encoded protein is CASSEYSSGTYAFQETQYF.